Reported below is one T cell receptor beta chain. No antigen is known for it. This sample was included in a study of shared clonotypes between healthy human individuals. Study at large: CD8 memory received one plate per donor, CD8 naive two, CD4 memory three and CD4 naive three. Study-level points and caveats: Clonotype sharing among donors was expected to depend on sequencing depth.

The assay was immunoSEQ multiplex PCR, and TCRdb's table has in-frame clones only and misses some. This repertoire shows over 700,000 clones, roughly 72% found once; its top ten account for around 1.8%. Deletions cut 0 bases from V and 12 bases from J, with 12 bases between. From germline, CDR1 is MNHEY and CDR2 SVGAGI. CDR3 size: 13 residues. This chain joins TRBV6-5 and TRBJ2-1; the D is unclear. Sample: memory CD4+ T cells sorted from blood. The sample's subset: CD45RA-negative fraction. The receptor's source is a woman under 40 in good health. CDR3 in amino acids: CASSYSPGGGQFF. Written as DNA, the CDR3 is TGTGCCAGCAGTTACTCTCCAGGTGGTGGGCAGTTCTTC.